This T cell receptor (beta chain) was obtained from a study of blood T cell repertoires in COVID-19. Sequencing used immunoSEQ multiplex PCR; TCRdb keeps in-frame clones, though not all of them. The repertoire holds roughly 250,000 clones, with more than 65% as singletons. The V and J ends lost 5 bases and 5 bases respectively, with 10 bases between them. Germline-derived CDR1 and CDR2 are GTSNPN and SVGIG (reference sequence). This CDR3 region has 13 residues. Specimen: peripheral blood. This TCR was sampled from a woman aged 40 to 55 with active or convalescent COVID-19. This chain links TRBV30 with TRBJ1-6; perhaps TRBD1 as D (6 bases). The CDR3 spells CAWATGDNSPLHF. In nucleotides, the CDR3 is TGTGCCTGGGCGACAGGCGATAATTCACCCCTCCACTTT.